This T cell receptor (beta chain) was sequenced in a study of human T cells and chemical hapten exposure. Germline values: CDR1 ENHRY, CDR2 SYGVKD. J was trimmed by 5 bases and V by 10 bases; bases with no gene match: 2. This CDR3 is 11 amino acids long. This clonotype showed up many times. Time point: healthy volunteer bleed at 2 weeks. Whole blood that had not been fractionated was the source of extracted total RNA. TCRdb independently ran MiXCR on the RACE reads; one entry per CDR3 protein. The sample contains over 100,000 distinct CDR3 sequences, approximately 10% of which appear only once. The source is a male donor in good health. Some clones in this sample may be carry-over from other donors' samples. The chain recombines TRBV10-3 with TRBJ2-3; 8 bases align to TRBD2. The specimen sequenced was whole blood. The CDR3, as DNA: TGTGCCACGCGGGGGGAAGATACGCAGTATTTT. This translates into CATRGEDTQYF.